This T cell receptor (beta chain) appears in the sequencing data of a study of blood T cell repertoires in COVID-19. Looking at the study overall: Samples of COVID-19 (acute and convalescent) were obtained from the United States, Italy and Spain. The analysed material was cDNA or gDNA that came from T cells, B-cell-depleted T cells, or PBMCs.

Looked up from germline, CDR1 is SGHTS and CDR2 is YDEGEE. This CDR3 has 17 amino acids. Losses at the gene ends were 0 bases for V and 3 bases for J; bases not matched to a gene: 9. In the source study's methods: Reference gene primer amplification gave nucleated cell count estimates. Sequencing used immunoSEQ multiplex PCR; TCRdb keeps in-frame clones, though not all of them. For V, J and clone size, that table is used; D and trimming come from the DNA. Of 45,000 to 60,000 clones listed, roughly three quarters are singletons. This clonotype was sampled from a human donor with active or convalescent COVID-19. The donor label of this sample is uncertain. The source material was peripheral blood. The chain joins TRBV5-8 to TRBJ2-1; 7 positions agree with TRBD2. The CDR3 region has the DNA TGTGCCAGCAGCTTGGTTGAGACTAGCTCCTACTACAATGAGCAGTTCTTC. Protein sequence: CASSLVETSSYYNEQFF.